Listed below are T cell receptor beta chains from one sample, sequenced in a study of human T cells and chemical hapten exposure. From the RACE reads, TCRdb called clonotypes with MiXCR, one entry per CDR3 protein. The data hold about 90,000 distinct CDR3 sequences, with 9.5% to 13% observed a single time. The material sequenced was whole blood, taken in connection with sensitization to the hapten diphenylcyclopropenone (DPC). These receptor sequences come from a woman aged 30 to 39 with alopecia areata. Some clones in this sample may be carry-over from other donors' samples. Both conserved end residues are part of each CDR3. Each record gives: V gene, clone size, J gene, D gene, CDR3 DNA, CDR3 protein. The D gene is left open where the match is weak. Size values are once, few and many counts, or a class for expanded clones, and some rows have none.

v_gene: TRBV20-1
abundance: few
j_gene: TRBJ2-3
d_gene: .
CDR3nt: TGCAGTGCTAGAGGAGACCCCTTAGATACGCAGTATTTT
CDR3aa: CSARGDPLDTQYF

v_gene: TRBV19
abundance: few
j_gene: TRBJ1-5
d_gene: .
CDR3nt: TGTGCCAGTAGTATCGGCGAGCGTCAGCCCCAGCATTTT
CDR3aa: CASSIGERQPQHF

v_gene: TRBV4-3
abundance: .
j_gene: TRBJ2-3
d_gene: .
CDR3nt: TGCGCCAGCAGCCAAGCGTCTGGAGGCGGGTCGAGGGATACGCAGTATTTT
CDR3aa: CASSQASGGGSRDTQYF

v_gene: TRBV11-2
abundance: many
j_gene: TRBJ2-3
d_gene: TRBD1
CDR3nt: TGTGCCAGCCCTCCAGGACAGGACAACTACGATACGCAGTATTTT
CDR3aa: CASPPGQDNYDTQYF

v_gene: TRBV6-1
abundance: many
j_gene: TRBJ2-1
d_gene: TRBD2
CDR3nt: TGTGCCAGCAGGATAGCGGGAGCCTACAATGAGCAGTTCTTC
CDR3aa: CASRIAGAYNEQFF

v_gene: TRBV2
abundance: .
j_gene: TRBJ2-5
d_gene: .
CDR3nt: TGTGCCCCCCGGAGGGGATACCAAGAGACCCAGTACTTC
CDR3aa: CAPRRGYQETQYF

v_gene: TRBV7-3
abundance: .
j_gene: TRBJ2-1
d_gene: .
CDR3nt: TGTGCCAGCAGCTTAGAGGGCGGCCTACCGAGCTCCTACAATGAGCAGTTCTTC
CDR3aa: CASSLEGGLPSSYNEQFF

v_gene: TRBV6-5
abundance: few
j_gene: TRBJ2-3
d_gene: .
CDR3nt: TGTGCCAGCAGTTACGCCGGTGGCAGGGGGGCAGATACGCAGTATTTT
CDR3aa: CASSYAGGRGADTQYF

v_gene: TRBV4-3
abundance: many
j_gene: TRBJ2-7
d_gene: TRBD1
CDR3nt: TGCGCCAGCAGCCAAGCCTGGACAGGGGGAGCCTCCTACGAGCAGTACTTC
CDR3aa: CASSQAWTGGASYEQYF

v_gene: TRBV5-6
abundance: many
j_gene: TRBJ1-1
d_gene: .
CDR3nt: TGTGCCAGCAGCTTCACGTGGGCTGGCACTGAAGCTTTCTTT
CDR3aa: CASSFTWAGTEAFF

v_gene: TRBV5-1
abundance: few
j_gene: TRBJ2-1
d_gene: .
CDR3nt: TGCGCCAGCAGCTTGGGCTTCTCCTACAATGAGCAGTTCTTC
CDR3aa: CASSLGFSYNEQFF

v_gene: TRBV28
abundance: .
j_gene: TRBJ2-1
d_gene: TRBD1
CDR3nt: TGTGCCAGCAGTTCAGGGGGCTTCTACAATGAGCAGTTCTTC
CDR3aa: CASSSGGFYNEQFF

v_gene: TRBV6-6
abundance: many
j_gene: TRBJ2-7
d_gene: .
CDR3nt: TGTGCCAGCAGTTACTCGGGGGAGAGCTCCTACGAGCAGTACTTC
CDR3aa: CASSYSGESSYEQYF

v_gene: TRBV7-9
abundance: .
j_gene: TRBJ2-3
d_gene: .
CDR3nt: TGTGCCAGTACCGCGGCGGGGTCAGATACGCAGTATTTT
CDR3aa: CASTAAGSDTQYF

v_gene: TRBV10-3
abundance: many
j_gene: TRBJ2-2
d_gene: .
CDR3nt: TGTGCCACTCTGGACAGCCCGAACACCGGGGAGCTGTTTTTT
CDR3aa: CATLDSPNTGELFF

v_gene: TRBV28
abundance: .
j_gene: TRBJ2-5
d_gene: .
CDR3nt: TGTGCCAGCAGTCATACCCGACTAGTCGGGGAAGAGACCCAGTACTTC
CDR3aa: CASSHTRLVGEETQYF

v_gene: TRBV28
abundance: .
j_gene: TRBJ2-7
d_gene: .
CDR3nt: TGTGCCAGCAGTTTAGGAAGAGAGCAGTACTTC
CDR3aa: CASSLGREQYF

v_gene: TRBV9
abundance: many
j_gene: TRBJ2-3
d_gene: .
CDR3nt: TGTGCCAGCAGCGTCAGAGGGCAGGACGAGTTCACAACCACAGATACGCAGTATTTT
CDR3aa: CASSVRGQDEFTTTDTQYF

v_gene: TRBV11-1
abundance: few
j_gene: TRBJ2-2
d_gene: .
CDR3nt: TGTGCCAGCAGTCAGCACGAGGCCACCGGGGAGCTGTTTTTT
CDR3aa: CASSQHEATGELFF

v_gene: TRBV6-5
abundance: many
j_gene: TRBJ2-2
d_gene: .
CDR3nt: TGTGCCACCTATGGCTGGTACACCGGGGAGCTGTTTTTT
CDR3aa: CATYGWYTGELFF

v_gene: TRBV20-1
abundance: .
j_gene: TRBJ1-5
d_gene: TRBD1
CDR3nt: TGCAGTGCTAGACGTCCAGGGGGGCAGCCCCAGCATTTT
CDR3aa: CSARRPGGQPQHF

v_gene: TRBV12-3/TRBV12-4
abundance: .
j_gene: TRBJ1-2
d_gene: .
CDR3nt: TGTGCCAGCAGTTTACACTCAGGGGCCGGTGGCTACACCTTC
CDR3aa: CASSLHSGAGGYTF

v_gene: TRBV7-2
abundance: few
j_gene: TRBJ1-5
d_gene: TRBD1
CDR3nt: TGTGCCAGCAGCCCCCGACAGGGGATCCAGCCCCAGCATTTT
CDR3aa: CASSPRQGIQPQHF

v_gene: TRBV5-6
abundance: many
j_gene: TRBJ1-5
d_gene: TRBD1
CDR3nt: TGTGCCAGCAGCTTAAAGACAGGGAACAATCAGCCCCAGCATTTT
CDR3aa: CASSLKTGNNQPQHF

v_gene: TRBV4-2
abundance: many
j_gene: TRBJ2-2
d_gene: .
CDR3nt: TGTGCCAGCAGCCAAGAGGTCCGGCTTAGCGTCGCGAACACCGGGGAGCTGTTTTTT
CDR3aa: CASSQEVRLSVANTGELFF

v_gene: TRBV5-1
abundance: many
j_gene: TRBJ2-5
d_gene: .
CDR3nt: TGCGCCAGCAGCTTCACAGCAGGGGATGAGACCCAGTACTTC
CDR3aa: CASSFTAGDETQYF

v_gene: TRBV30
abundance: .
j_gene: TRBJ1-2
d_gene: .
CDR3nt: TGTGCCTGGAGTGTACGAGGGAATAGCTATGGCTACACCTTC
CDR3aa: CAWSVRGNSYGYTF

v_gene: TRBV6-5
abundance: few
j_gene: TRBJ1-1
d_gene: .
CDR3nt: TGTGCCAGCAGTTACACCCTGAAGGACGCTTCCCGCCTCTTT
CDR3aa: CASSYTLKDASRLF

v_gene: TRBV7-6
abundance: few
j_gene: TRBJ2-1
d_gene: .
CDR3nt: TGTGCCAGCAGCTTAAACTCCTACAATGAGCAGTTCTTC
CDR3aa: CASSLNSYNEQFF

v_gene: TRBV6-5
abundance: .
j_gene: TRBJ2-2
d_gene: TRBD2
CDR3nt: TGTGCCAGCAGATATCGACTAGCGGGTTCCGGGGAGCTGTTTTTT
CDR3aa: CASRYRLAGSGELFF

v_gene: TRBV18
abundance: many
j_gene: TRBJ1-2
d_gene: .
CDR3nt: TGTGCCAGCTCACCTTTAAACTATGGCTACACCTTC
CDR3aa: CASSPLNYGYTF

v_gene: TRBV29-1
abundance: few
j_gene: TRBJ2-5
d_gene: .
CDR3nt: TGCAGCGTTGCGGGCGGAGGAGAGACCCAGTACTTC
CDR3aa: CSVAGGGETQYF

v_gene: TRBV5-1
abundance: .
j_gene: TRBJ2-2
d_gene: TRBD2
CDR3nt: TGCGCCAGCAGCCCAAGCGGGGGCACCGGGGAGCTGTTTTTT
CDR3aa: CASSPSGGTGELFF

v_gene: TRBV2
abundance: .
j_gene: TRBJ1-3
d_gene: .
CDR3nt: TGTGCCAGCAGTCCCGACGGAACTCACGGAAACACCATATATTTT
CDR3aa: CASSPDGTHGNTIYF

v_gene: TRBV11-2
abundance: many
j_gene: TRBJ2-3
d_gene: .
CDR3nt: TGTGCCAGCAGCTTAGACCGGAGCGGAGCAAGCACAGATACGCAGTATTTT
CDR3aa: CASSLDRSGASTDTQYF

v_gene: TRBV6-2/TRBV6-3
abundance: .
j_gene: TRBJ2-3
d_gene: TRBD2
CDR3nt: TGTGCCAGCAGTCGCGGGGGGACTCCAAGCACAGATACGCAGTATTTT
CDR3aa: CASSRGGTPSTDTQYF

v_gene: TRBV29-1
abundance: .
j_gene: TRBJ1-2
d_gene: .
CDR3nt: TGCAGCGTTTCAGAGGACGTTAACTATGGCTACACCTTC
CDR3aa: CSVSEDVNYGYTF

v_gene: TRBV7-2
abundance: few
j_gene: TRBJ2-4
d_gene: .
CDR3nt: TGTGCCACCAACATGTCCCCTTGGGACATTCAGTACTTC
CDR3aa: CATNMSPWDIQYF

v_gene: TRBV7-2
abundance: few
j_gene: TRBJ2-7
d_gene: TRBD2
CDR3nt: TGTGCCAGCAGCTTAGCAGGCCTAGCGGGAGGCGAGCAGTACTTC
CDR3aa: CASSLAGLAGGEQYF

v_gene: TRBV7-9
abundance: .
j_gene: TRBJ1-4
d_gene: .
CDR3nt: TGTGCCAGCAGCTCTTCGACAGCACCTAATGAAAAACTGTTTTTT
CDR3aa: CASSSSTAPNEKLFF

v_gene: TRBV7-3
abundance: .
j_gene: TRBJ1-1
d_gene: .
CDR3nt: TGTGCCAGCAGCCAACAAGGAGTGAACACTGAAGCTTTCTTT
CDR3aa: CASSQQGVNTEAFF

v_gene: TRBV7-9
abundance: .
j_gene: TRBJ2-1
d_gene: .
CDR3nt: TGTGCCAGCAGCCCTTATAATCCGGGCGGATTCTTC
CDR3aa: CASSPYNPGGFF

v_gene: TRBV5-1
abundance: .
j_gene: TRBJ1-1
d_gene: .
CDR3nt: TGCGCCAGCAGCTTGGTTCCCCCAATGAACACTGAAGCTTTCTTT
CDR3aa: CASSLVPPMNTEAFF

v_gene: TRBV6-6
abundance: .
j_gene: TRBJ2-7
d_gene: TRBD2
CDR3nt: TGTGCCAGCACCCTCGGGACTAGCGGCTACGAGCAGTACTTC
CDR3aa: CASTLGTSGYEQYF

v_gene: TRBV7-8
abundance: many
j_gene: TRBJ2-1
d_gene: TRBD1
CDR3nt: TGTGCCAGCAGCTTAGCCTTCGGACAGGGTCTCAATGAGCAGTTCTTC
CDR3aa: CASSLAFGQGLNEQFF

v_gene: TRBV5-1
abundance: .
j_gene: TRBJ2-7
d_gene: .
CDR3nt: TGCGCCAGCACAAGGGACGGACCCTACGAGCAGTACTTC
CDR3aa: CASTRDGPYEQYF

v_gene: TRBV6-4
abundance: many
j_gene: TRBJ2-2
d_gene: TRBD2
CDR3nt: TGTGCCAGCAGTAGCGGGAGCACCGGGGAGCTGTTTTTT
CDR3aa: CASSSGSTGELFF

v_gene: TRBV7-9
abundance: many
j_gene: TRBJ2-5
d_gene: .
CDR3nt: TGTGCCAGCACCCCAGGGGTCCGAGAGACCCAGTACTTC
CDR3aa: CASTPGVRETQYF

v_gene: TRBV7-6
abundance: few
j_gene: TRBJ2-1
d_gene: .
CDR3nt: TGTGCCAGCAGCTTAGGAGGGGACCCCTACAATGAGCAGTTCTTC
CDR3aa: CASSLGGDPYNEQFF

v_gene: TRBV2
abundance: many
j_gene: TRBJ1-5
d_gene: .
CDR3nt: TGTGCCAGCAGCGGGCCTAATCAGCCCCAGCATTTT
CDR3aa: CASSGPNQPQHF

v_gene: TRBV18
abundance: few
j_gene: TRBJ2-7
d_gene: .
CDR3nt: TGTGCCAGCTCACCGGGTAGGTCCTACGAGCAGTACTTC
CDR3aa: CASSPGRSYEQYF

v_gene: TRBV7-9
abundance: .
j_gene: TRBJ1-6
d_gene: .
CDR3nt: TGTGCCAGCAGCCCACTCGGCAGGGAGGAACTTAATTCACCCCTCCACTTT
CDR3aa: CASSPLGREELNSPLHF

v_gene: TRBV6-1
abundance: .
j_gene: TRBJ1-1
d_gene: .
CDR3nt: TGTGCCAGCAGGAGACAGGCGAACACTGAAGCTTTCTTT
CDR3aa: CASRRQANTEAFF

v_gene: TRBV6-5
abundance: many
j_gene: TRBJ1-4
d_gene: TRBD1
CDR3nt: TGTGCCAGCAGTTACTTCTTTGCAGGGGGCCAGGAAAAACTGTTTTTT
CDR3aa: CASSYFFAGGQEKLFF